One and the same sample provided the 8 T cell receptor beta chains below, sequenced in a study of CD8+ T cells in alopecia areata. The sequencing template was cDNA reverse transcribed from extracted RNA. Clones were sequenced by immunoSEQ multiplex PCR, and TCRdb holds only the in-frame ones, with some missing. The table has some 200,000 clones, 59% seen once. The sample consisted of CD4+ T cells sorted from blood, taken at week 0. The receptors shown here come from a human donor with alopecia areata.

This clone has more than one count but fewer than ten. Here the CDR3 reads CASSIEQGYGVTEAFF. CDR3 bases: TGTGCCAGTAGTATAGAACAGGGGTATGGCGTCACTGAAGCTTTCTTT. The V and J genes are TRBV19 and TRBJ1-1, with 7 bases fitting TRBD1. Germline V gene sequence: CDR1 LNHDA, CDR2 SQIVND (reference sequence). The CDR3 length is 16 residues. The V and J ends lost 0 bases and 4 bases, in that order; junction bases with no gene match: 8.

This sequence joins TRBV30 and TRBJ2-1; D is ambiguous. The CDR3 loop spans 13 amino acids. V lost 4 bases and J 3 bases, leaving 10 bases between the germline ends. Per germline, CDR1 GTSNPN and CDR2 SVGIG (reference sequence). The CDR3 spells CAWISDYYNEQFF. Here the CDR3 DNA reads TGTGCCTGGATTTCAGATTACTACAATGAGCAGTTCTTC.

CDR3 in DNA: TGTGCCAGCAGTTATGGGGGACGGCTCACAGATACGCAGTATTTT. This sequence encodes CASSYGGRLTDTQYF. The chain joins TRBV6-5 to TRBJ2-3; D is perhaps TRBD1 or TRBD2 (5 bases each). The germline V gene encodes CDR1 MNHEY and CDR2 SVGAGI. Trimming shortened V by 3 bases and J by 2 bases, and 12 bases separated the two germline ends. The CDR3 spans 15 residues.

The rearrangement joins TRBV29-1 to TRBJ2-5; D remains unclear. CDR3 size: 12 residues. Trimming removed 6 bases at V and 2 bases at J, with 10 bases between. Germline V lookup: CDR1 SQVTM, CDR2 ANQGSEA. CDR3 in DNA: TGCAGCGTCGGACGAGCGCAAGAGACCCAGTACTTC. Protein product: CSVGRAQETQYF. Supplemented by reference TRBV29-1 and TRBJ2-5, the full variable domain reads SAVISQKPSRDICQRGTSLTIQCQVDSQVTMMFWYRQQPGQSLTLIATANQGSEATYESGFVIDKFPISRPNLTFSTLTVSNMSPEDSSIYLCSVGRAQETQYFGPGTRLLVL.

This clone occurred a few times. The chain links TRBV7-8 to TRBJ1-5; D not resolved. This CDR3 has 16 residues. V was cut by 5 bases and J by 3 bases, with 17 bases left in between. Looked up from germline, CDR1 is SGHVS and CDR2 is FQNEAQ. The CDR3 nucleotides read TGTGCCAGCAGCCCCAGCCCATGGCAGCCCAATCAGCCCCAGCATTTT. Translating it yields CASSPSPWQPNQPQHF.

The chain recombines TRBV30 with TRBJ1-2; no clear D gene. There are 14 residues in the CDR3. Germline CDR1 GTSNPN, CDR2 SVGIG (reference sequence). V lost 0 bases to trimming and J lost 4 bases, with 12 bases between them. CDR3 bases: TGTGCCTGGAGTGTATGGTCAGAGCCCTATGGCTACACCTTC. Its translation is CAWSVWSEPYGYTF.

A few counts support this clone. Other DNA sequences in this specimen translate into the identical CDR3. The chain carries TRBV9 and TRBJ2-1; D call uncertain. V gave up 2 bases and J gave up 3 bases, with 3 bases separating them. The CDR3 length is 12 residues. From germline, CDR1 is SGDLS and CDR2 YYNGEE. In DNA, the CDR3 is TGTGCCAGCAGCGTGGGCTACAATGAGCAGTTCTTC. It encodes CASSVGYNEQFF. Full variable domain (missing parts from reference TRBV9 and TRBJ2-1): DSGVTQTPKHLITATGQRVTLRCSPRSGDLSVYWYQQSLDQGLQFLIQYYNGEERAKGNILERFSAQQFPDLHSELNLSSLELGDSALYFCASSVGYNEQFFGPGTRLTVL.

CDR3 bases: TGTGCCACGAGGGTGGCCTATAATTCACCCCTCCACTTT. Translating it yields CATRVAYNSPLHF. The chain recombines TRBV15 with TRBJ1-6; D ambiguous. Between the trimmed V and J ends, which lost 9 bases and 2 bases, there was a span of 8 bases. The CDR3 consists of 13 residues. In germline, CDR1 is LNHNV, CDR2 YYDKDF (reference sequence).